The rows below give T cell receptor beta chains drawn from one sample of a study of OX40 agonist ivuxolimab in advanced cancers. Assay used: immunoSEQ multiplex PCR; TCRdb lists only in-frame clones, some missing. The sample consists of 75,000 to 90,000 clones, around 87% of them appearing once. The sample in question was CD4+ or CD8+ T cells sorted from blood, obtained in a trial of the OX40 agonist ivuxolimab. The receptor source for this set is an adult with an advanced solid tumor such as melanoma, head and neck, liver or kidney cancer. Both conserved end residues are part of each CDR3. The D gene is left open where the match is weak. Not all rows give a size; the values are once, few, many and, for expanded clones, a class.

j_call cdr3_length v_call clone_size d_call cdr3_nt cdr3_aa
TRBJ1-2 15 TRBV25-1 once . TGTGCCAGCAGCGATAACGGTGAAGGAGGGTATGGCTACACCTTC CASSDNGEGGYGYTF
TRBJ1-5 17 TRBV5-6 . TRBD1 TGTGCCAGCAGCCGATTCCAGGGGGACAGGGTCATCCAGCCCCAGCATTTT CASSRFQGDRVIQPQHF
TRBJ2-6 12 TRBV9 . . TGTGCCAGCCTCCCGGGGGCCAACGTCCTGACTTTC CASLPGANVLTF
TRBJ1-3 14 TRBV7-3 . . TGTGCCAGCAGCCCGACGGGGGCCGGAAACACCATATATTTT CASSPTGAGNTIYF
TRBJ1-1 14 TRBV18 few . TGTGCCAGCTCACCGGGCCAGCTGAACACTGAAGCTTTCTTT CASSPGQLNTEAFF
TRBJ2-1 14 TRBV9 . . TGTGCCAGCAGCGTAGTCCTGGGTAAGAATGAGCAGTTCTTC CASSVVLGKNEQFF
TRBJ2-2 16 TRBV19 . . TGTGCCAGTAGTATAGGACCTAGCGAGAACACCGGGGAGCTGTTTTTT CASSIGPSENTGELFF
TRBJ2-7 15 TRBV6-1 . TRBD1 TGTGCCAGCAGTGACAGGACAGGGGGCCCCTACGAGCAGTACTTC CASSDRTGGPYEQYF
TRBJ2-2 15 TRBV2 once TRBD2 TGTGCCAGCAGTGTCGGAGCGGGGCGGGGCGGGGAGCTGTTTTTT CASSVGAGRGGELFF
TRBJ1-4 14 TRBV5-1 . . TGCGCCAGCAGCGCCCGGACAGCGGGAGAAAAACTGTTTTTT CASSARTAGEKLFF
TRBJ2-7 15 TRBV27 . . TGTGCCAGCAGCCTATTACTAGGAAGCTCCTACGAGCAGTACTTC CASSLLLGSSYEQYF
TRBJ2-4 17 TRBV19 . TRBD1 TGTGCCAGTAGTATCGCAGACAGGGGGTTTACCAAAAACATTCAGTACTTC CASSIADRGFTKNIQYF
TRBJ2-4 16 TRBV15 . . TGTGCCACCAGGGGCGGGCGGGACCCTCCCCGGGACATTCAGTACTTC CATRGGRDPPRDIQYF
TRBJ2-5 16 TRBV9 . . TGTGCCAACAGCCGAACGTCCGGGCCCTCTCAAGAGACCCAGTACTTC CANSRTSGPSQETQYF
TRBJ1-3 15 TRBV7-9 . . TGTGCCAGCAGCTCGAGGGGGACTATCGGAAACACCATATATTTT CASSSRGTIGNTIYF
TRBJ1-6 14 TRBV5-1 . . TGCGCCAGCAGCCCAAGACAGGAGGGTTCACCCCTCCACTTT CASSPRQEGSPLHF
TRBJ1-1 16 TRBV18 . . TGTGCCAGCTCACCAAGCAGGACGGTAATGAACACTGAAGCTTTCTTT CASSPSRTVMNTEAFF
TRBJ1-4 14 TRBV18 . . TGTGCCAGCTCACCCGGCGCACCTAATGAAAAACTGTTTTTT CASSPGAPNEKLFF
TRBJ1-1 15 TRBV11-2 . . TGTGCCAGCAGCTACCAAGGCCTAATGAACACTGAAGCTTTCTTT CASSYQGLMNTEAFF
TRBJ1-2 14 TRBV6-6 . TRBD1 TGTGCCAGCAGCCGACAGGGGGTAGACTATGGCTACACCTTC CASSRQGVDYGYTF
TRBJ1-5 13 TRBV2 . TRBD1 TGTGCCAGCAGACAGGGGGCGAATCAGCCCCAGCATTTT CASRQGANQPQHF
TRBJ1-2 13 TRBV7-2 few . TGTGCCAGCAGCTTAGTAGGGGACTATGGCTACACCTTC CASSLVGDYGYTF
TRBJ2-3 14 TRBV29-1 . TRBD2 TGCAGCGCCACTAGCGGGGGGGGCACAGATACGCAGTATTTT CSATSGGGTDTQYF
TRBJ1-3 14 TRBV7-9 . . TGTGCCAGCAGCTTTACAGATACCGGAAACACCATATATTTT CASSFTDTGNTIYF
TRBJ2-7 14 TRBV5-5 . . TGTGCCAGCAGCTGGGGACACCCCAGCTACGAGCAGTACTTC CASSWGHPSYEQYF
TRBJ2-3 15 TRBV7-3 . TRBD2 TGTGCCAGCAGCACAAGCGGGGGTGGCGCAGATACGCAGTATTTT CASSTSGGGADTQYF
TRBJ1-1 11 TRBV7-9 few . TGTGCCAGCAGCTCCCTCACTGAAGCTTTCTTT CASSSLTEAFF
TRBJ1-2 14 TRBV27 . TRBD1 TGTGCCAGCAGCCGACAGGGGGCTAACTATGGCTACACCTTC CASSRQGANYGYTF
TRBJ2-3 15 TRBV9 . TRBD2 TGTGCCAGCAGCGTAGGGTCTAGCGGGCCAGATACGCAGTATTTT CASSVGSSGPDTQYF
TRBJ2-3 12 TRBV10-2 . . TGCGCCAGCGGGGAGAGCACAGATACGCAGTATTTT CASGESTDTQYF
TRBJ2-5 15 TRBV7-2 . TRBD2 TGTGCCAGCAGCTTAAACCCTACTAGCGGGGAGACCCAGTACTTC CASSLNPTSGETQYF
TRBJ2-1 13 TRBV11-2 . . TGTGCCAGCAGCTTAAGTTGGTCCAATGAGCGGTTCTTC CASSLSWSNERFF
TRBJ2-7 16 TRBV7-8 . . TGTGCCAGCAGCTTAGCTCGGCTAGGAGGGTCCTACGAGCAGTACTTC CASSLARLGGSYEQYF
TRBJ2-1 13 TRBV18 . . TGTGCCAGCTCACCAGCGCCATACAATGAGCAGTTCTTC CASSPAPYNEQFF
TRBJ2-7 15 TRBV2 . . TGTGCCAGCAGTGAAGCGCTTCCGGACTCCTACGAGCAGTACTTC CASSEALPDSYEQYF
TRBJ2-7 14 TRBV7-2 . TRBD2 TGTGCCAGCAGCTTCGGCGGGAGGGCCACCGAGCAGTACTTC CASSFGGRATEQYF
TRBJ1-1 13 TRBV7-9 . . TGTGCCAGCAGCCGTGAAGGGGGCACTGAAGCTTTCTTT CASSREGGTEAFF
TRBJ2-5 15 TRBV15 few . TGTGCCACCAGCAGAGGAGGAGCGACCCAAGAGACCCAGTACTTC CATSRGGATQETQYF
TRBJ2-5 12 TRBV10-3 few . TGTGCCATCATGGACAGCCAAGAGACCCAGTACTTC CAIMDSQETQYF
TRBJ2-7 16 TRBV7-6 . TRBD1 TGTGCCAGCAGCTTATCCCGGACAGGGGGCTCCTACGAGCAGTACTTC CASSLSRTGGSYEQYF
TRBJ2-3 13 TRBV5-4 . . TGTGCCAGCAGCTTTACCCCCACAGATACGCAGTATTTT CASSFTPTDTQYF
TRBJ1-4 13 TRBV5-4 . . TGTGCCAGCAGCTTGGAGAGGGTAGAAAAACTGTTTTTT CASSLERVEKLFF
TRBJ1-1 15 TRBV5-4 few . TGTGCCAGCAGCTTGGAAACTGCCTGGAACACTGAAGCTTTCTTT CASSLETAWNTEAFF
TRBJ1-3 16 TRBV5-1 . TRBD1 TGCGCCAGCAGCTTGGCCGGGGACAGCTCTGGAAACACCATATATTTT CASSLAGDSSGNTIYF
TRBJ1-2 12 TRBV18 . TRBD1 TGTGCCAGCTCACAGGGGGCCTATGGCTACACCTTC CASSQGAYGYTF
TRBJ2-3 17 TRBV5-1 few TRBD2 TGCGCCAGCAGCTTGGGCGGGGGGGCTACTAGCACAGATACGCAGTATTTT CASSLGGGATSTDTQYF
TRBJ1-1 17 TRBV7-9 . TRBD1 TGTGCCAGCAGCTTGGAACCGGGACAGGGGGCGAGAACTGAAGCTTTCTTT CASSLEPGQGARTEAFF
TRBJ1-4 17 TRBV5-6 . TRBD1 TGTGCCAGCAGCTCACGACAGGGGAGTCGAACTAATGAAAAACTGTTTTTT CASSSRQGSRTNEKLFF
TRBJ2-4 15 TRBV19 . . TGTGCCACCCGGCCGGATACAGTAGCCAAAAACATTCAGTACTTC CATRPDTVAKNIQYF
TRBJ1-3 15 TRBV5-1 once . TGCGCCAGCAGCTCCTCGGGAGTGGCGGGAAACACCATATATTTT CASSSSGVAGNTIYF
TRBJ1-2 13 TRBV5-1 . TRBD1 TGCGCCAGCAGCTTCGACAGGGGTTATGGCTACACCTTC CASSFDRGYGYTF
TRBJ1-2 13 TRBV5-4 many . TGTGCCAGCAGCACCCAACAGAACTATGGCTACACCTTC CASSTQQNYGYTF
TRBJ2-6 15 TRBV15 . . TGTGCCACCAGCAGAGCACCCTCTGGGGCCAACGTCCTGACTTTC CATSRAPSGANVLTF
TRBJ2-5 14 TRBV9 . TRBD2 TGTGCCAGCAGCGCCGGGACTAGCAAGCAGACCCAGTACTTC CASSAGTSKQTQYF
TRBJ1-5 13 TRBV11-2 . . TGTGCCAGCAGCCCAAGTTGGAATCAGCCCCAGCATTTT CASSPSWNQPQHF
TRBJ1-1 17 TRBV4-3 . . TGCGCCAGCAGCCAAGATCCCAGGGGTCTGATGAACACTGAAGCTTTCTTT CASSQDPRGLMNTEAFF
TRBJ2-7 15 TRBV6-5 . . TGTGCCAGCAGCCCCGCCAGGTCGGGTGCCTACGAGCAGTACTTC CASSPARSGAYEQYF